The sample holds one count of the clone carrying this T cell receptor (beta chain). Its antigen remains unidentified. CDR1 and CDR2 (germline): MGHDK, SYGVNS. Trimming cost V 8 bases and J 7 bases, with 21 bases left between them. The CDR3 length is 14 residues. This entry is derived from a study of shared clonotypes between healthy human individuals. Assay used: immunoSEQ multiplex PCR; TCRdb lists only in-frame clones, some missing. The repertoire holds around 1.6 million clones, with 95% to 99% as singletons. Overall study findings and caveats: Clonotype sharing among donors was expected to depend on sequencing depth. Sharing across four donors was seen in roughly 5% of naive CD4 clonotypes.

This receptor was identified in a man aged 25-40 years in good health. The sequenced sample consisted of naive CD4+ T cells sorted from blood. This sample's subset: CD45RA+ positively selected. The chain employs TRBV25-1 and TRBJ2-7, with D uncertain. Here the CDR3 reads CASAGGLEYREQYF. Written as DNA, the CDR3 is TGTGCCAGCGCTGGCGGTCTTGAATATCGGGAGCAGTACTTC.